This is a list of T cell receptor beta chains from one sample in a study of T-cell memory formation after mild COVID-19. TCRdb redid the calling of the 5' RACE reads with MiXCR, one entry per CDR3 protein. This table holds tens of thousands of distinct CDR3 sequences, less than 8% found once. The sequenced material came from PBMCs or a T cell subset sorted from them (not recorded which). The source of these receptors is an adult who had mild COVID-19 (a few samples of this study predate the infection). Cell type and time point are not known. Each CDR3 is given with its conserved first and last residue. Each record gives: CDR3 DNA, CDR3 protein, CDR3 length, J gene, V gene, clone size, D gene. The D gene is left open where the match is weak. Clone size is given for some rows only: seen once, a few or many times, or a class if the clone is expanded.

DNA: TGCAGTGCAGAAATTACTCAAACCGGGGAGCTGTTTTTT; CDR3: CSAEITQTGELFF; length: 13; J: TRBJ2-2; V: TRBV20-1; size: few; D: .
DNA: TGCGCCAGCAGCTTGGCGGGGGAGATGAACACTGAAGCTTTCTTT; CDR3: CASSLAGEMNTEAFF; length: 15; J: TRBJ1-1; V: TRBV5-1; size: many; D: .
DNA: TGTGCCAGCAGCTTCAGACCAGACCACTACGAGCAGTACTTC; CDR3: CASSFRPDHYEQYF; length: 14; J: TRBJ2-7; V: TRBV7-8; size: .; D: .
DNA: TGTGCCAGCTCACCATCACGGTCTTACAGGGTGGGACTCCACAATGAGCAGTTCTTC; CDR3: CASSPSRSYRVGLHNEQFF; length: 19; J: TRBJ2-1; V: TRBV18; size: many; D: .
DNA: TGTGCCAGTAGACCCGGGAGCTTGAGGACTGAAGCTTTCTTT; CDR3: CASRPGSLRTEAFF; length: 14; J: TRBJ1-1; V: TRBV19; size: .; D: .
DNA: TGTGCCAGCAGCCCGAACGGGGGCAGCGGGTACAAGCAGTACTTC; CDR3: CASSPNGGSGYKQYF; length: 15; J: TRBJ2-7; V: TRBV7-3; size: once; D: .
DNA: TGTGCCAGCAGCCAATTAGGGATTTCCTACGAGCAGTACTTC; CDR3: CASSQLGISYEQYF; length: 14; J: TRBJ2-7; V: TRBV3-1; size: few; D: .
DNA: TGTGCCAGCGGGGAGACAGGGCCAGCCTACGAGCAGTACTTC; CDR3: CASGETGPAYEQYF; length: 14; J: TRBJ2-7; V: TRBV7-9; size: .; D: TRBD1
DNA: TGTGCCAGTAGTATAGGGGGGACAGGTACCTTAAATCAGCCCCAGCATTTT; CDR3: CASSIGGTGTLNQPQHF; length: 17; J: TRBJ1-5; V: TRBV19; size: .; D: TRBD1
DNA: TGTGCCAGCAGCCGCCCCGGGGGCACAAACTATGAGCAGTTCTTC; CDR3: CASSRPGGTNYEQFF; length: 15; J: TRBJ2-1; V: TRBV6-6; size: few; D: .
DNA: TGTGCCAGCAGACAGGGGGTGAACACCGGGGAGCTGTTTTTT; CDR3: CASRQGVNTGELFF; length: 14; J: TRBJ2-2; V: TRBV11-2; size: many; D: TRBD1
DNA: TGTGCCAGCAGCTTAACCTCCAGCGGTGAAGCTTTCTTT; CDR3: CASSLTSSGEAFF; length: 13; J: TRBJ1-1; V: TRBV7-3; size: .; D: .
DNA: TGTGCCAGCAGTTCACGGACCCAGTACTTC; CDR3: CASSSRTQYF; length: 10; J: TRBJ2-5; V: TRBV6-2/TRBV6-3; size: many; D: .